The 13 T cell receptor beta chains below were found in one sample sequenced in a study of blood T cell repertoires in COVID-19. Clones were sequenced by immunoSEQ multiplex PCR, and TCRdb holds only the in-frame ones, with some missing. The sample lists roughly 200,000 clones, about 88% occurring once. The specimen sequenced was peripheral blood. The receptors were sampled from a man aged 35-49 years with active or convalescent COVID-19.

This clone appeared many times. J is TRBJ2-7 and V is TRBV28; tentatively, D is TRBD1 (5 bases). Germline V lookup: CDR1 MDHEN, CDR2 SYDVKM. V was trimmed by 7 bases and J by 7 bases, leaving 14 bases between them. The CDR3 runs 12 residues. Here the CDR3 reads CASNSPSGEQYF. In DNA, the CDR3 is TGTGCCAGCAACTCCCCCTCAGGGGAGCAGTACTTC.

The chain couples TRBV9 to TRBJ2-7; 7 bases align to TRBD1. Per the germline V gene, CDR1 is SGDLS and CDR2 is YYNGEE. The CDR3 contains 15 residues. Trimming removed 6 bases from V and 0 bases from J; junction bases left unmatched: 9. CDR3 amino acids: CASNRDSESSYEQYF. For the CDR3, the DNA is TGTGCCAGCAACCGGGACAGTGAGAGCTCCTACGAGCAGTACTTC.

The rearrangement links TRBV30 to TRBJ1-1, with D uncertain. Trimming cost V 7 bases and J 10 bases, with 19 bases left between them. CDR1 GTSNPN and CDR2 SVGIG come from the germline V gene (reference sequence). The CDR3 has 12 residues. The DNA for the CDR3 is TGTGCCTTCGAAATCACCATGCCGAGAGCTTTCTTT. It encodes CAFEITMPRAFF.

The chain has TRBV11-2 and TRBJ1-6; D is perhaps TRBD1 (5 bases). Trimming cost V 5 bases and J 1 base, with 15 bases left between them. Looked up from germline, CDR1 is SGHAT and CDR2 is FQNNGV. The CDR3 spans 17 residues. CDR3 in DNA: TGTGCCAGCAGCAGACAGACAACAAGTTCCTATAATTCACCCCTCCACTTT. As protein: CASSRQTTSSYNSPLHF.

The V and J genes are TRBV28 and TRBJ1-3; tentative D call: TRBD1 (6 bases). Germline V CDR1 and CDR2: MDHEN, SYDVKM. This CDR3 contains 17 residues. V dropped 6 bases and J dropped 0 bases, with 18 bases sitting between them. CDR3 sequence reads: CASRITRGTTSGNTIYF. For the CDR3, the DNA is TGTGCCAGCAGAATAACCAGGGGCACCACCTCTGGAAACACCATATATTTT.

The chain couples TRBV28 to TRBJ2-7; 13 positions agree with TRBD2. This CDR3 has 15 amino acids. The junction had 8 bases not matched to a gene; V was cut back by 6 bases and J by 6 bases. The V gene's germline CDR1 is MDHEN and CDR2 SYDVKM. The CDR3 sequence is CASRPLTSGGVEQYF. The CDR3 DNA reads as TGTGCCAGCAGGCCCCTAACTAGCGGGGGGGTCGAGCAGTACTTC.

The chain combines TRBV5-6 with TRBJ2-7; TRBD1 aligns across 7 bases. In germline, CDR1 is SGHDT, CDR2 YYEEEE. Germline trimming cut 4 bases from V and 3 bases from J; bases unmatched to any gene: 4. This CDR3 is built from 13 residues. The CDR3 DNA reads as TGTGCCAGCAGCGAGGGACAGTTCTACGAGCAGTACTTC. This translates into CASSEGQFYEQYF. The full variable domain, completed using reference TRBV5-6 and TRBJ2-7, is DAGVTQSPTHLIKTRGQQVTLRCSPKSGHDTVSWYQQALGQGPQFIFQYYEEEERQRGNFPDRFSGHQFPNYSSELNVNALLLGDSALYLCASSEGQFYEQYFGPGTRLTVT.

This sequence joins TRBV6-5 and TRBJ1-3, with TRBD1 identical over 7 bases. The CDR3 is 15 residues long. The V segment lost 6 bases and the J segment 0 bases; nucleotides outside the gene matches: 5. Germline CDR1 reads MNHEY; CDR2 reads SVGAGI. CDR3 amino acids: CASRQGQISGNTIYF. For the CDR3, the DNA is TGTGCCAGCAGGCAGGGACAGATCTCTGGAAACACCATATATTTT.

The rearrangement links TRBV28 to TRBJ2-7; tentatively, D is TRBD1 (6 bases). With 2 bases removed from V and 1 base from J, the gap between germline ends came to 15 bases. CDR3 length equals 16 residues. Germline values: CDR1 MDHEN, CDR2 SYDVKM. The CDR3 spells CASSLNPGQRSYEQYF. The CDR3 DNA follows: TGTGCCAGCAGTTTAAATCCCGGACAGAGGTCCTACGAGCAGTACTTC.

The chain uses TRBV7-9 and TRBJ2-7; 7 bases agree with TRBD1. CDR1 is SEHNR, CDR2 FQNEAQ, per germline (reference sequence). Unmatched junction bases numbered 0, after V lost 1 base and J lost 6 bases. The CDR3 contains 12 residues. In nucleotides, the CDR3 is TGTGCCAGCAGCTTAGAGGGGGCCGAGCAGTACTTC. It codes for CASSLEGAEQYF.

In this sample, this clone turned up a few times. The chain couples TRBV28 to TRBJ2-2; 8 bases match TRBD2. The trim removed 6 bases at V and 4 bases at J, leaving 13 bases unmatched. The CDR3 length is 17 residues. Germline V gene sequence: CDR1 MDHEN, CDR2 SYDVKM. In DNA, the CDR3 is TGTGCCAGCAGCCCGCTCCACAGCGGGGGTAGCACCGGGGAGCTGTTTTTT. Translating it yields CASSPLHSGGSTGELFF.

The rearrangement links TRBV6-4 to TRBJ2-5, with D perhaps matching TRBD2 (6 bases). The CDR3 has 13 amino acids. Between the trimmed V and J ends, which lost 5 bases and 4 bases, there was a span of 11 bases. CDR1 and CDR2 (germline): MRHNA, SNTAGT. CDR3 in DNA: TGTGCCAGCAGTTTAGCGGCTGGAGAGACCCAGTACTTC. Its translation: CASSLAAGETQYF.

The rearrangement joins TRBV5-1 to TRBJ2-4; 8 bases map to TRBD1. The CDR3 is made up of 15 amino acids. Trimming took 0 bases from V and 5 from J; bases not matched to a gene: 4. The V gene's germline CDR1 is SGHRS and CDR2 YFSETQ. CDR3 in amino acids: CASSLDGQGQNIQYF. As DNA, the CDR3 is TGCGCCAGCAGCTTGGATGGACAGGGACAAAACATTCAGTACTTC.